The 30 T cell receptor beta chains listed next were all sequenced from one sample in a study of blood T cell repertoires in COVID-19. Sequencing was performed with immunoSEQ multiplex PCR; in TCRdb, only in-frame clones are kept and a portion is missing. The top ten clones hold approximately 8% of a sample with some 530,000 clones, 80% to 90% of them seen once. The specimen was PBMCs or T cells enriched from blood (not recorded which). Every receptor here comes from a woman in her fifties or sixties who had recovered from COVID-19.

The CDR3 spells CASSFGRVDYGYTF. As DNA, the CDR3 is TGTGCCAGCAGCTTTGGCAGGGTTGACTATGGCTACACCTTC. The chain employs TRBV5-6 and TRBJ1-2, with D tentatively TRBD1 (5 bases). Germline V gene lookup returns CDR1 SGHDT and CDR2 YYEEEE. V lost 2 bases to trimming and J lost 3 bases, with 11 bases between them. This CDR3 has 14 amino acids.

As DNA, the CDR3 is TGTGCCAGCAACGACAGGGGGAACACTGAAGCTTTCTTT. Its translation is CASNDRGNTEAFF. V usage is TRBV12-3 or TRBV12-4 and J usage is TRBJ1-1; 8 bases are a match to TRBD1. The V gene end was trimmed by 7 bases and the J gene end by 1 base; junction bases not matched to a gene: 2. The CDR3 is made up of 13 amino acids.

About this clone: Other DNA sequences in the same sample also yield this CDR3. V and J are TRBV3-1 (or the pseudogene TRBV3-2) and TRBJ1-2, with TRBD1 identical over 8 bases. The V segment lost 0 bases and the J segment 4 bases; nucleotides outside the gene matches: 4. This CDR3 comprises 15 residues. The germline CDR1 and CDR2 sequences are LGHDT and YNNKEL (reference sequence). The CDR3 region has the DNA TGTGCCAGCAGCCAAGAAGGACAGGGACCCTATGGCTACACCTTC. As protein: CASSQEGQGPYGYTF.

The CDR3: CASSHPGVVGSPLHF. The CDR3 DNA reads as TGTGCCAGCAGCCACCCCGGGGTAGTGGGTTCACCCCTCCACTTT. The V gene is TRBV3-1 (or the pseudogene TRBV3-2), the J gene TRBJ1-6; D call uncertain. The CDR3 contains 15 residues. The V end lost 3 bases, the J end lost 9 bases, and 15 bases lay between the germline ends. The germline gives CDR1 LGHDT, CDR2 YNNKEL (reference sequence).

This clone was observed a single time. V gene TRBV3-1 (or the pseudogene TRBV3-2) combines with J gene TRBJ2-7; 7 bases match TRBD1. Losses at the gene ends were 4 bases for V and 0 bases for J; bases not matched to a gene: 3. The CDR3 runs to 14 residues. In germline, CDR1 is LGHDT, CDR2 YNNKEL (reference sequence). CDR3 bases: TGTGCCAGCAGCCGGGACAGTGGCTCCTACGAGCAGTACTTC. Translating gives CASSRDSGSYEQYF.

The chain uses TRBV15 and TRBJ2-3, with TRBD2 matching 10 bases. The CDR3 is 18 amino acids. V shed 1 base and J 2 bases; nucleotides not matched to a gene: 9. CDR1 and CDR2 from the germline V gene are LNHNV and YYDKDF (reference sequence). CDR3 residues: CATSRVKLAGTFTDTQYF. The CDR3 DNA follows: TGTGCCACCAGCAGAGTTAAACTAGCGGGGACCTTCACAGATACGCAGTATTTT.

The chain has TRBV2 and TRBJ2-3; no clear D gene. Between the trimmed V and J ends, which lost 0 bases and 6 bases, there was a span of 13 bases. CDR3 size: 15 residues. Germline assignment: CDR1 SNHLY and CDR2 FYNNEI. The DNA for the CDR3 is TGTGCCAGCAGTGAAGCGGAGCCCTGGTCCGATACGCAGTATTTT. It codes for CASSEAEPWSDTQYF.

The V gene is TRBV5-1, the J gene TRBJ1-6; 9 bases align to TRBD1. V was pared by 0 bases and J by 7 bases, with 11 bases of the junction left unmatched. There are 18 residues in the CDR3. Germline CDR1 is SGHRS and CDR2 is YFSETQ. The CDR3 is CASSLAHVSDRGNSPLHF. The CDR3 DNA sequence: TGCGCCAGCAGCTTGGCCCATGTTTCCGACAGGGGGAATTCACCCCTCCACTTT.

The chain is built from TRBV28 and TRBJ2-4; TRBD1 agrees at 12 bases. This CDR3 region has 15 residues. Germline lookup yields CDR1 MDHEN and CDR2 SYDVKM. J gave up 7 bases and V 5 bases, and 6 bases lay outside the gene matches. For the CDR3, the DNA is TGTGCCAGCAGTCCGCCGGGACAGGGGGCCAACATTCAGTACTTC. Translation: CASSPPGQGANIQYF.

This rearrangement joins TRBV2 to TRBJ1-2, with D perhaps matching TRBD1 (5 bases). There are 13 residues in the CDR3. V was pared by 4 bases and J by 4 bases, with 10 bases between. Germline V CDR1 and CDR2: SNHLY, FYNNEI. CDR3 amino acids: CASSGQPTYGYTF. The CDR3 DNA reads TGTGCCAGCAGTGGACAGCCAACCTATGGCTACACCTTC.

The chain is built from TRBV19 and TRBJ2-1; D is perhaps TRBD2 (5 bases). Deletions cut 6 bases from V and 0 bases from J, with 9 bases between. Germline lookup yields CDR1 LNHDA and CDR2 SQIVND (reference sequence). The CDR3 sequence is 14 residues long. CDR3 bases: TGTGCCAGTAGCGCCCGGGGCTCCTACAATGAGCAGTTCTTC. Protein product: CASSARGSYNEQFF.

The CDR3 DNA sequence: TGTGCCAGTAGCATTACTGGGGCAGGGGAGACCTATGGCTACACCTTC. Translating it yields CASSITGAGETYGYTF. The rearrangement uses TRBV19 and TRBJ1-2; possible D gene TRBD1, 6 bases. V shed 6 bases and J shed 4 bases, with 21 bases lying between them. The CDR3 is 16 residues long. The germline V gene encodes CDR1 LNHDA and CDR2 SQIVND (reference sequence).

The rearrangement joins TRBV27 to TRBJ2-2; 9 bases fit TRBD1. The CDR3 is 14 residues long. Germline loops: CDR1 MNHEY, CDR2 SMNVEV (reference sequence). The V gene end was trimmed by 6 bases and the J gene end by 7 bases; junction bases not matched to a gene: 6. This CDR3 reads CASSNRGQGGELFF. CDR3 coding DNA: TGTGCCAGCAGCAACAGGGGGCAAGGCGGGGAGCTGTTTTTT.

The V call is TRBV4-1, the J call TRBJ2-5; D gene ambiguous. The V end lost 4 bases, the J end lost 5 bases, and 20 bases lay between the germline ends. This CDR3 contains 16 residues. Germline assignment: CDR1 MGHRA and CDR2 YSYEKL. The CDR3 coding sequence is TGCGCCAGCAGCCCACAAGAGATTACTAACGCGGAGACCCAGTACTTC. Encoded protein: CASSPQEITNAETQYF.

This chain connects TRBV7-9 to TRBJ2-1; D is possibly TRBD2 (6 bases). The V gene's germline CDR1 is SEHNR and CDR2 FQNEAQ (reference sequence). Trimming stripped 0 bases from V and 3 bases from J, with 6 bases between. This CDR3 is built from 14 residues. Here the CDR3 reads CASSLAGGYNEQFF. CDR3 in DNA: TGTGCCAGCAGCTTAGCGGGGGGCTACAATGAGCAGTTCTTC.

The rearrangement links TRBV18 to TRBJ1-1, with unresolved D. V lost 2 bases to trimming and J lost 2 bases, with 6 bases between them. The CDR3 has 13 residues. Germline lookup yields CDR1 KGHSH and CDR2 LQKENI. The CDR3 loop is CASSPVANTEAFF. The CDR3 DNA reads as TGTGCCAGCTCACCAGTGGCAAACACTGAAGCTTTCTTT.

The rearrangement links TRBV10-2 to TRBJ1-2, with a tentative D call TRBD1 (5 bases). Between the trimmed V and J ends, which lost 3 bases and 2 bases, there was a span of 16 bases. CDR3 length equals 16 residues. The germline CDR1 and CDR2 sequences are WSHSY and SAAADI. As DNA, the CDR3 is TGCGCCAGCAGTGAAAGTTTGACAGACCCGAACTATGGCTACACCTTC. Translation gives CASSESLTDPNYGYTF.

This sequence joins TRBV27 and TRBJ2-3; D remains unclear. Trimming cost V 3 bases and J 0 bases, with 7 bases left between them. The CDR3 is 14 amino acids. Germline V gene lookup returns CDR1 MNHEY and CDR2 SMNVEV (reference sequence). The CDR3 sequence is CASSFPSSTDTQYF. CDR3 nucleotides: TGTGCCAGCAGTTTCCCTAGTAGCACAGATACGCAGTATTTT.

This rearrangement joins TRBV2 to TRBJ2-2, with 10 nucleotides matching TRBD2. From germline, CDR1 is SNHLY and CDR2 FYNNEI. V shed 7 bases, J shed 4 bases, and the junction held 9 bases outside the gene matches. This CDR3 contains 16 residues. The DNA for the CDR3 is TGTGCCAGCAAAGGGGGTAGCGGGGGGAGCACCGGGGAGCTGTTTTTT. Translated: CASKGGSGGSTGELFF. The variable domain in full, with the rest retrieved from reference TRBV2 and TRBJ2-2, is EPEVTQTPSHQVTQMGQEVILRCVPISNHLYFYWYRQILGQKVEFLVSFYNNEISEKSEIFDDQFSVERPDGSNFTLKIRSTKLEDSAMYFCASKGGSGGSTGELFFGEGSRLTVL.

The V gene is TRBV6-5, the J gene TRBJ1-1, with a possible D match to TRBD1 (5 bases). Germline loops: CDR1 MNHEY, CDR2 SVGAGI. The CDR3 contains 14 residues. Trimming shortened V by 8 bases and J by 0 bases, and 13 bases separated the two germline ends. In DNA, the CDR3 is TGTGCCAGCTCAAACAGGTTGATGAACACTGAAGCTTTCTTT. It is translated as CASSNRLMNTEAFF.

V usage is TRBV25-1 and J usage is TRBJ2-5; 8 nucleotides agree with TRBD1. This CDR3 region has 12 residues. CDR1 is MGHDK and CDR2 is SYGVNS in the germline V gene. The junction had 6 bases not matched to a gene; V was cut back by 6 bases and J by 9 bases. In DNA form, the CDR3 reads TGTGCCAGCAGGGGACAGGCTGGGGCCCAGTACTTC. It is translated as CASRGQAGAQYF.

V and J are TRBV10-2 and TRBJ1-4; weak D call: TRBD1 (6 bases). The V end lost 6 bases, the J end lost 3 bases, and 14 bases lay between the germline ends. The CDR3 consists of 15 residues. Germline V gene data show CDR1 as WSHSY and CDR2 as SAAADI. DNA for the CDR3: TGCGCCAGCAGAGGTGGAAGACAGGCTAATGAAAAACTGTTTTTT. Encoded protein: CASRGGRQANEKLFF.

The chain employs TRBV28 and TRBJ1-3; D is unclear. Germline CDR1 MDHEN, CDR2 SYDVKM. The CDR3 runs to 11 residues. Trimming pared 6 bases from V and 2 bases from J, leaving 2 bases between. In nucleotides, the CDR3 is TGTGCCAGCAGCACTGGAAACACCATATATTTT. Protein sequence: CASSTGNTIYF.

The genes are TRBV11-3 and TRBJ1-2; 11 nucleotides align to TRBD1. The CDR3 length is 20 residues. The V segment lost 5 bases and the J segment 3 bases; nucleotides outside the gene matches: 20. From germline, CDR1 is SGHNT and CDR2 YENEEA. CDR3 loop: CASSQCPGEDRGPRHYGYTF. CDR3 DNA sequence: TGTGCCAGCAGCCAATGTCCGGGAGAGGACAGGGGGCCTCGCCACTATGGCTACACCTTC.

The rearrangement links TRBV4-1 to TRBJ2-7; 7 positions match TRBD1. The V and J ends lost 4 bases and 3 bases, in that order; junction bases with no gene match: 6. Germline V lookup: CDR1 MGHRA, CDR2 YSYEKL. There are 14 residues in the CDR3. CDR3 nucleotides: TGCGCCAGCAGCCCACAGGGGCGTAACTACGAGCAGTACTTC. Translating gives CASSPQGRNYEQYF.

The chain recombines TRBV27 with TRBJ1-1, with TRBD1 matching 7 bases. The CDR3 extends over 18 amino acids. After removal of 5 bases from V and 0 bases from J, the junction contained 15 bases not matched to a gene. Germline V gene lookup returns CDR1 MNHEY and CDR2 SMNVEV (reference sequence). The CDR3 region has the DNA TGTGCCAGCAGTCCGCGAAAGAGGGGGCTAGCCCTGAACACTGAAGCTTTCTTT. This codes for CASSPRKRGLALNTEAFF.

The chain recombines TRBV5-4 with TRBJ1-1; 8 bases fit TRBD1. Germline values: CDR1 SGHNT, CDR2 YYREEE (reference sequence). The CDR3 has 14 residues. Trimming at V came to 5 bases and at J to 0 bases, leaving 3 bases not matched to a gene. The CDR3 sequence: CASRQDRVNTEAFF. The DNA for the CDR3 is TGTGCCAGCAGACAGGACAGGGTGAACACTGAAGCTTTCTTT.

This chain connects TRBV20-1 to TRBJ1-1, with D possibly being TRBD1 (5 bases). The CDR3 extends over 11 amino acids. V gave up 5 bases and J gave up 4 bases, with 8 bases separating them. The germline gives CDR1 DFQATT, CDR2 SNEGSKA (reference sequence). The CDR3 bases are TGCAGTGCTCCAGGGATCACTGAAGCTTTCTTT. Protein: CSAPGITEAFF.

The V call is TRBV29-1, the J call TRBJ1-1; TRBD1 aligns across 12 bases. Germline lookup yields CDR1 SQVTM and CDR2 ANQGSEA. The CDR3 sequence is 14 residues long. The V and J ends lost 7 bases and 1 base, in that order; junction bases with no gene match: 4. The CDR3 bases are TGCAGCGCAGGGACAGGGGGCCCGAACACTGAAGCTTTCTTT. It encodes CSAGTGGPNTEAFF.

Only a few counts were recorded for this clone. Other DNA sequences in the sample encode the same CDR3. The V and J genes are TRBV5-4 and TRBJ1-2, with TRBD1 identical over 7 bases. Germline assignment: CDR1 SGHNT and CDR2 YYREEE (reference sequence). This CDR3 has 14 amino acids. The ends lost 4 bases at V and 0 bases at J; junction bases unmatched: 3. In DNA, the CDR3 is TGTGCCAGCAGCCCGGGACAGTCTAACTATGGCTACACCTTC. It specifies CASSPGQSNYGYTF. Complete variable domain (other parts from reference TRBV5-4 and TRBJ1-2): ETGVTQSPTHLIKTRGQQVTLRCSSQSGHNTVSWYQQALGQGPQFIFQYYREEENGRGNFPPRFSGLQFPNYSSELNVNALELDDSALYLCASSPGQSNYGYTFGSGTRLTVV.